The next 12 T cell receptor beta chains were all read from a single sample in a study of cytomegalovirus exposure and HLA in healthy donors. The PCR was carried out with 60 Vbeta primers and 13 Jbeta primers. Sequencing used immunoSEQ multiplex PCR; TCRdb keeps in-frame clones, though not all of them. The sample has over 100,000 clones, about 79% seen once. Material for sequencing was PBMCs. The source of these receptors is a woman between 18 and 29 years old in good health and CMV-seropositive.

The chain recombines TRBV10-3 with TRBJ2-7; possibly TRBD1 for D (6 bases). Germline V gene sequence: CDR1 ENHRY, CDR2 SYGVKD. The CDR3 runs 12 residues. V lost 8 bases to trimming and J lost 1 base, with 9 bases between them. For the CDR3, the DNA is TGTGCCATCGGACAGCAATCCTACGAGCAGTACTTC. Translating it yields CAIGQQSYEQYF.

The chain recombines TRBV7-9 with TRBJ1-5; possible D gene TRBD1, 5 bases. The CDR3 sequence is 13 residues long. Germline V CDR1 and CDR2: SEHNR, FQNEAQ (reference sequence). Trimming removed 5 bases at V and 4 bases at J, with 9 bases between. Written as DNA, the CDR3 is TGTGCCAGCAGCGGTCAGGGAAATCAGCCCCAGCATTTT. It is translated as CASSGQGNQPQHF.

The V call is TRBV6-1, the J call TRBJ2-2; no definite D call. Looked up from germline, CDR1 is MNHNS and CDR2 is SASEGT. Trimming stripped 1 base from V and 2 bases from J, with 8 bases between. This CDR3 region has 15 residues. The CDR3 DNA reads TGTGCCAGCAGTGAAGGACTGGTTAACACCGGGGAGCTGTTTTTT. Its protein is CASSEGLVNTGELFF.

The genes are TRBV15 and TRBJ2-6; D perhaps matches TRBD1 (5 bases). Per the germline V gene, CDR1 is LNHNV and CDR2 is YYDKDF (reference sequence). The CDR3 loop spans 17 amino acids. V lost 5 bases and J 3 bases, leaving 17 bases between the germline ends. CDR3 sequence: CATSLGAGLGGANVLTF. The CDR3 DNA reads as TGTGCCACCAGCCTAGGGGCAGGGCTGGGTGGGGCCAACGTCCTGACTTTC.

The V gene is TRBV2, the J gene TRBJ2-3; 12 positions agree with TRBD2. The ends lost 3 bases at V and 7 bases at J; junction bases unmatched: 17. The CDR3 sequence is 19 residues long. Germline loops: CDR1 SNHLY, CDR2 FYNNEI. The CDR3 DNA follows: TGTGCCAGCAGTGACTCGAATGGAGGAGGGCTAGCGGGAGGGTATACGCAGTATTTT. This translates into CASSDSNGGGLAGGYTQYF.

CDR3 bases: TGCGCCAGCAGCCAAGTCCCGGACACTGAAGCTTTCTTT. Translation: CASSQVPDTEAFF. This rearrangement joins TRBV4-1 to TRBJ1-1; unclear D gene. CDR1 and CDR2 (germline): MGHRA, YSYEKL. This CDR3 has 13 residues. V was shortened by 1 base and J by 3 bases, with 6 bases between the two germline ends.

As DNA, the CDR3 is TGCGCCAGCAGTGGGGGCCGTCTGGGGAACACCGGGGAGCTGTTTTTT. Protein: CASSGGRLGNTGELFF. The V call is TRBV10-2, the J call TRBJ2-2; possibly TRBD1 for D (5 bases). The length of the CDR3 is 16 residues. V lost 4 bases, J lost 1 base, and 13 bases lay in between. Germline CDR1 reads WSHSY; CDR2 reads SAAADI.

This chain joins TRBV5-6 and TRBJ2-2, with 8 bases that match TRBD1. The CDR3 contains 15 residues. V gave up 5 bases and J gave up 2 bases; unmatched junction bases: 5. The germline gives CDR1 SGHDT, CDR2 YYEEEE. Here the CDR3 reads CASRRRGLNTGELFF. The CDR3 coding sequence is TGTGCCAGCAGGCGCAGGGGGCTTAACACCGGGGAGCTGTTTTTT.

The chain joins TRBV20-1 to TRBJ1-2; no reliable D call. V gave up 5 bases and J gave up 8 bases, with 12 bases separating them. The CDR3 covers 11 residues. The germline CDR1 and CDR2 sequences are DFQATT and SNEGSKA (reference sequence). In DNA form, the CDR3 reads TGCAGTGCTGGAAACAGTAAAGGCTACACCTTC. Its protein product is CSAGNSKGYTF.

Details on this clone: The identical CDR3 is also encoded by other nucleotide sequences in the sample. The chain combines TRBV19 with TRBJ2-7; 8 bases align to TRBD2. With V trimmed by 3 bases and J by 4 bases, 5 bases remained unmatched. Per germline, CDR1 LNHDA and CDR2 SQIVND (reference sequence). The CDR3 length is 14 residues. The CDR3 loop is CASSIAGGPYEQYF. The DNA of the CDR3 is TGTGCCAGTAGTATTGCGGGAGGTCCTTACGAGCAGTACTTC.

A single count supports this clone. V gene TRBV4-1 combines with J gene TRBJ2-1, with 12 bases that match TRBD2. CDR1 and CDR2 (germline): MGHRA, YSYEKL. V was clipped by 1 base and J by 8 bases; unmatched bases: 6. CDR3 length equals 16 residues. The CDR3 sequence: CASSQARLAGDHEQFF. The CDR3 DNA reads TGCGCCAGCAGCCAAGCTCGACTAGCGGGAGACCATGAGCAGTTCTTC.

This sequence joins TRBV2 and TRBJ2-7; no firm D call. The CDR3 is 13 residues long. Per germline, CDR1 SNHLY and CDR2 FYNNEI. The V end was cut by 4 bases, the J end by 0 bases, with 7 bases between. CDR3 residues: CASSAGPSYEQYF. CDR3 DNA: TGTGCCAGCAGTGCGGGTCCCTCCTACGAGCAGTACTTC.